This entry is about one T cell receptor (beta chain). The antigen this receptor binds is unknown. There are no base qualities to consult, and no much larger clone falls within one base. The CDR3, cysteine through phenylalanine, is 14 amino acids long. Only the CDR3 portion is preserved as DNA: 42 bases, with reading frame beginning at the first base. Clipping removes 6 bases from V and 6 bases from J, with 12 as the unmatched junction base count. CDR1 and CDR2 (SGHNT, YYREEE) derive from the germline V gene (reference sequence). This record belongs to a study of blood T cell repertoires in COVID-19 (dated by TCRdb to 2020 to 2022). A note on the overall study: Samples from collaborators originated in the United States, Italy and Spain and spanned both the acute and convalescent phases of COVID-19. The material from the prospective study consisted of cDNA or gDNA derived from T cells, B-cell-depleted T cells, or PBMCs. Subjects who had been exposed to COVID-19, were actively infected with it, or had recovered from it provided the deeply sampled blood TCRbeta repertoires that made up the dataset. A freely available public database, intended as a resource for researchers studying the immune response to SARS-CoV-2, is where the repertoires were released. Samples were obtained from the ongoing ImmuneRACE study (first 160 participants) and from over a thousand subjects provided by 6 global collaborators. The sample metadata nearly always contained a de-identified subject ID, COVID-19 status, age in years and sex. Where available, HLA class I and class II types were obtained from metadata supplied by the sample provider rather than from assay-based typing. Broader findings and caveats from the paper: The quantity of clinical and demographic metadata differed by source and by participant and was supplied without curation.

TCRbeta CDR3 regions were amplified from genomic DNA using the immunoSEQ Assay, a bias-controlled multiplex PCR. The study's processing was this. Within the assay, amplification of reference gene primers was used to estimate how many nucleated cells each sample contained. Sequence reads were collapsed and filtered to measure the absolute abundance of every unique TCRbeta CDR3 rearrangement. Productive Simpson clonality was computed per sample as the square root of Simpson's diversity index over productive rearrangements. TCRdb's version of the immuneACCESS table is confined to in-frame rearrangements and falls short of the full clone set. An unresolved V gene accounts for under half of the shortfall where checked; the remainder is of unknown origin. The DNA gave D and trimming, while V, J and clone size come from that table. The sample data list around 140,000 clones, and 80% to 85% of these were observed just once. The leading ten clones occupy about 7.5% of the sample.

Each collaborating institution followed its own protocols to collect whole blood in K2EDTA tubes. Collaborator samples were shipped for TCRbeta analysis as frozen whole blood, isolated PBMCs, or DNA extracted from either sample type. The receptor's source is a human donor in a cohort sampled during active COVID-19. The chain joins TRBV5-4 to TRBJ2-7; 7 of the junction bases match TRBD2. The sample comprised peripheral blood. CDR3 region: CASTSWGGSVEQYF. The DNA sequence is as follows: TGTGCCAGCACCTCCTGGGGGGGTTCGGTCGAGCAGTACTTC.